These 16 T cell receptor beta chains came from one sample sequenced in a study of OX40 agonist ivuxolimab in advanced cancers. Assay used: immunoSEQ multiplex PCR; TCRdb lists only in-frame clones, some missing. The sample includes 76,000 or so clones, about 89% of them seen just once. The input for sequencing was CD4+ or CD8+ T cells sorted from blood, taken in a trial of the OX40 agonist ivuxolimab. These receptors all stem from an adult with an advanced solid tumor such as melanoma, head and neck, liver or kidney cancer.

In the case of this clone: The junction departs from the called germline gene at one end, perhaps through a read error. The chain is built from TRBV7-7 and TRBJ2-1; the match to TRBD2 covers 12 bases. CDR1 and CDR2 from the germline V gene are SSHAT and FNYEAQ (reference sequence). This CDR3 spans 15 amino acids. This chain's CDR3 is CASSVRLAGDNEQFF. The CDR3 coding sequence is TGTGCTAGCAGCGTCAGACTAGCGGGGGACAATGAGCAGTTCTTC.

This clone was seen just once. The chain combines TRBV10-1 with TRBJ2-1, with a weak D call TRBD2 (6 bases). This CDR3 is 13 amino acids long. The V end lost 5 bases, the J end lost 8 bases, and 13 bases lay between the germline ends. CDR1 is WNHNN, CDR2 SYGVQD, per germline (reference sequence). The CDR3 DNA reads TGCGCCAGCAGTTTTAGCGGAGCGGATGAGCAGTTCTTC. It specifies CASSFSGADEQFF.

This clone was seen a single time. J is TRBJ1-1 and V is TRBV11-1; 8 bases are shared with TRBD1. Trimming took 4 bases from V and 10 from J; bases not matched to a gene: 5. The CDR3 covers 12 residues. Germline V gives CDR1 SGHAT, CDR2 FQDESV (reference sequence). CDR3 DNA sequence: TGTGCCAGCAGCTCGACAGGGGTCGTAGCTTTCTTT. This sequence encodes CASSSTGVVAFF.

The CDR3 nucleotides are TGTGCCAGCAGCTTCGGGACAGGGTTAGGCCAAACTCGAGGCTACACCTTC. Its protein is CASSFGTGLGQTRGYTF. The rearrangement links TRBV11-2 to TRBJ1-2; TRBD1 agrees at 9 bases. This CDR3 is built from 17 residues. Germline CDR1 and CDR2: SGHAT and FQNNGV. V was pared by 3 bases and J by 8 bases, with 16 bases of the junction left unmatched.

This clone was observed a single time. This CDR3 reads CASSAGTGGLGNQPQHF. The CDR3 coding sequence is TGTGCCAGCAGCGCCGGGACAGGGGGTCTAGGCAATCAGCCCCAGCATTTT. The rearrangement joins TRBV7-9 to TRBJ1-5; 11 nucleotides agree with TRBD1. Trimming removed 5 bases from V and 2 bases from J; junction bases left unmatched: 8. Germline-derived CDR1 and CDR2 are SEHNR and FQNEAQ (reference sequence). This CDR3 spans 17 amino acids.

The chain employs TRBV28 and TRBJ2-3; D might be TRBD1 (6 bases). Deletions cut 7 bases from V and 1 base from J, with 6 bases between. The CDR3 consists of 12 residues. In germline, CDR1 is MDHEN, CDR2 SYDVKM. Here the CDR3 DNA reads TGTGCCAGCACAGGGGGCACAGATACGCAGTATTTT. Its protein is CASTGGTDTQYF.

This clone has only a few counts. This rearrangement joins TRBV7-6 to TRBJ1-3; D gene uncertain. Trimming pared 5 bases from V and 0 bases from J, leaving 11 bases between. This CDR3 spans 15 amino acids. Germline V gene data show CDR1 as SGHVS and CDR2 as FNYEAQ. The DNA of the CDR3 is TGTGCCAGCAGCCCAGCAGATTACTCTGGAAACACCATATATTTT. It is translated as CASSPADYSGNTIYF.

This clone was counted only a few times. This CDR3 is also generated by other DNA sequences in the sample. J is TRBJ2-5 and V is TRBV2; 10 nucleotides line up with TRBD1. CDR3 length: 12 amino acids. Germline assignment: CDR1 SNHLY and CDR2 FYNNEI. The trim removed 6 bases at V and 5 bases at J, leaving 0 bases unmatched. Here the CDR3 reads CASRGQGETQYF. The CDR3 bases are TGTGCCAGCAGGGGACAGGGGGAGACCCAGTACTTC.

The rearrangement joins TRBV11-3 to TRBJ2-2; D is uncertain. This CDR3 contains 13 residues. Germline V gives CDR1 SGHNT, CDR2 YENEEA. V dropped 0 bases and J dropped 7 bases, with 6 bases sitting between them. The CDR3 here is CASSLDLIGELFF. CDR3 bases: TGTGCCAGCAGCTTAGATCTGATCGGGGAGCTGTTTTTT.

Written as DNA, the CDR3 is TGTGCCAGCAGTGAACGGCGCAGGGTAGCGTTTAACGAGCAGTACTTC. This codes for CASSERRRVAFNEQYF. This chain connects TRBV2 to TRBJ2-7; the D call may be TRBD1 or TRBD2 (5 bases each). Germline CDR1 reads SNHLY; CDR2 reads FYNNEI. CDR3 size: 16 residues. Trimming removed 2 bases at V and 5 bases at J, with 19 bases between.

V usage is TRBV2 and J usage is TRBJ2-5; D remains unclear. Germline CDR1 is SNHLY and CDR2 is FYNNEI. The CDR3 is 14 amino acids. V dropped 3 bases and J dropped 5 bases, with 13 bases sitting between them. The CDR3 loop is CASSDRALRETQYF. The CDR3, as DNA: TGTGCCAGCAGTGACCGGGCCTTGCGGGAGACCCAGTACTTC.

In this sample, this clone turned up once. The genes are TRBV9 and TRBJ1-1, with D uncertain. The length of the CDR3 is 13 residues. V was pared by 5 bases and J by 1 base, with 9 bases between. Germline V CDR1 and CDR2: SGDLS, YYNGEE. CDR3 nucleotide sequence: TGTGCCAGCAGTGACGGTCCGAACACTGAAGCTTTCTTT. Translating it yields CASSDGPNTEAFF.

The V call is TRBV7-9, the J call TRBJ2-7; D uncertain. CDR3 length equals 14 residues. V gave up 3 bases and J gave up 4 bases, with 13 bases separating them. CDR1 and CDR2 (germline): SEHNR, FQNEAQ (reference sequence). The CDR3 coding sequence is TGTGCCAGCAGCTTTTTTCCAGGCGGATACGAGCAGTACTTC. Its protein is CASSFFPGGYEQYF.

This clone is a singleton in its sample. The J gene is TRBJ1-1, the V gene TRBV29-1, with no clear D. The germline V gene encodes CDR1 SQVTM and CDR2 ANQGSEA. Trimming stripped 1 base from V and 5 bases from J, with 14 bases between. The CDR3 length is 14 residues. The CDR3 spells CSVEGGGVGTEAFF. In DNA, the CDR3 is TGCAGCGTTGAAGGGGGTGGGGTAGGAACTGAAGCTTTCTTT.

The V gene is TRBV27, the J gene TRBJ1-4; 8 positions agree with TRBD1. The germline gives CDR1 MNHEY, CDR2 SMNVEV (reference sequence). This CDR3 has 15 residues. After removal of 6 bases from V and 8 bases from J, the junction contained 11 bases not matched to a gene. CDR3 protein: CASRTIDRGREKLFF. The CDR3 DNA is TGTGCCAGCAGGACGATAGACAGGGGACGGGAAAAACTGTTTTTT. The full variable domain, with the rest looked up from reference TRBV27 and TRBJ1-4, is EAQVTQNPRYLITVTGKKLTVTCSQNMNHEYMSWYRQDPGLGLRQIYYSMNVEVTDKGDVPEGYKVSRKEKRNFPLILESPSPNQTSLYFCASRTIDRGREKLFFGSGTQLSVL.

The chain couples TRBV11-3 to TRBJ2-1; weak D call: TRBD2 (7 bases). Trimming took off 5 bases at V and 3 bases at J, with 17 bases between the two ends. CDR1 is SGHNT, CDR2 YENEEA, per germline. There are 16 residues in the CDR3. The CDR3 DNA sequence: TGTGCCAGCAGCGCCCTAGGGGGGGGGTACTACAATGAGCAGTTCTTC. Translation: CASSALGGGYYNEQFF.